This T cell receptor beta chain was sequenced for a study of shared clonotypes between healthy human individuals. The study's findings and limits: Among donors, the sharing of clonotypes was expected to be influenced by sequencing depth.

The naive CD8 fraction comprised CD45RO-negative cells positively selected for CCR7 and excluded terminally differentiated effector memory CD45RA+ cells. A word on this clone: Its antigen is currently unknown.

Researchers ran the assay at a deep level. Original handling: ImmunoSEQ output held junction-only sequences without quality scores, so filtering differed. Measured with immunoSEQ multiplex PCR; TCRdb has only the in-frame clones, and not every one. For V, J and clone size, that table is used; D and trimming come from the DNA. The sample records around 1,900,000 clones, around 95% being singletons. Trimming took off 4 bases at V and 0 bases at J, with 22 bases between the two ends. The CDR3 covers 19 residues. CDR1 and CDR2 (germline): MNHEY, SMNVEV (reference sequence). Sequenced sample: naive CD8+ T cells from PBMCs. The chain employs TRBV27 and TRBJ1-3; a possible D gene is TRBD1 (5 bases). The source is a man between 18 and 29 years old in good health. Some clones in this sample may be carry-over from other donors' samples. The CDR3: CASSSNLDRGGDSGNTIYF. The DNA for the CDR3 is TGTGCCAGCAGTTCCAACCTTGATCGCGGGGGTGACTCTGGAAACACCATATATTTT.